These 19 T cell receptor beta chains were sequenced from one sample in a study of blood T cell repertoires in COVID-19. The repertoire was sequenced with immunoSEQ multiplex PCR; TCRdb's copy has only in-frame clones and lacks some. The repertoire has about 300,000 clones, roughly 86% of them found once; the top ten carry less than 3%. The sample was PBMCs or T cells enriched from blood (not recorded which). Receptor source: a woman aged 18-29 years who had recovered from COVID-19.

The chain employs TRBV3-1 (or the pseudogene TRBV3-2) and TRBJ2-5, with 10 nucleotides matching TRBD1. Trimming at V came to 4 bases and at J to 5 bases, leaving 7 bases not matched to a gene. The germline gives CDR1 LGHDT, CDR2 YNNKEL (reference sequence). CDR3 length equals 15 residues. For the CDR3, the DNA is TGTGCCAGCAGCCGGGCGACAGGGGGCTTTGAGACCCAGTACTTC. It specifies CASSRATGGFETQYF.

In its sample, this clone was seen once. The chain is built from TRBV5-1 and TRBJ2-3; 11 nucleotides agree with TRBD1. Germline V CDR1 and CDR2: SGHRS, YFSETQ. The V segment lost 3 bases and the J segment 1 base; nucleotides outside the gene matches: 1. This CDR3 has 15 residues. CDR3 nucleotide sequence: TGCGCCAGCAGCTGGGGACAGGGGGGCACAGATACGCAGTATTTT. This gives the protein CASSWGQGGTDTQYF.

The rearrangement uses TRBV6-6 and TRBJ1-1; D is unresolved. There are 14 residues in the CDR3. The V end lost 2 bases, the J end lost 0 bases, and 7 bases lay between the germline ends. The V gene's germline CDR1 is MNHNY and CDR2 SVGAGI (reference sequence). As DNA, the CDR3 is TGTGCCAGCAGTTACAGAGGATTGAACACTGAAGCTTTCTTT. The encoded protein is CASSYRGLNTEAFF.

The chain employs TRBV4-3 and TRBJ2-2; 11 bases are a match to TRBD2. Germline values: CDR1 LGHNA, CDR2 YSLEER. After removal of 4 bases from V and 3 bases from J, the junction contained 4 bases not matched to a gene. The CDR3 contains 16 residues. For the CDR3, the DNA is TGCGCCAGCAGCCGATCGGGACTAGCGGACACCGGGGAGCTGTTTTTT. This sequence encodes CASSRSGLADTGELFF.

This sequence joins TRBV7-9 and TRBJ2-1, with D perhaps matching TRBD1 (5 bases). Per the germline V gene, CDR1 is SEHNR and CDR2 is FQNEAQ (reference sequence). This CDR3 contains 16 residues. Trimming pared 1 base from V and 6 bases from J, leaving 16 bases between. The CDR3 DNA reads TGTGCCAGCAGCTTAGTTGTAGGGGCCAAGGCCAATGAGCAGTTCTTC. Amino acids: CASSLVVGAKANEQFF. The full variable domain, in which reference TRBV7-9 and TRBJ2-1 provide the parts outside the CDR3, is DTGVSQNPRHKITKRGQNVTFRCDPISEHNRLYWYRQTLGQGPEFLTYFQNEAQLEKSRLLSDRFSAERPKGSFSTLEIQRTEQGDSAMYLCASSLVVGAKANEQFFGPGTRLTVL.

J is TRBJ2-1 and V is TRBV4-3, with 7 bases fitting TRBD2. V lost 2 bases and J lost 3; bases outside the gene matches: 7. This CDR3 spans 16 amino acids. Per germline, CDR1 LGHNA and CDR2 YSLEER. CDR3 region: CASSQNLGGDYNEQFF. CDR3 bases: TGCGCCAGCAGCCAAAACCTGGGGGGGGACTACAATGAGCAGTTCTTC.

The V gene is TRBV7-2, the J gene TRBJ1-2; tentatively, D is TRBD1 (5 bases). V lost 4 bases and J lost 4, with 10 bases in between. This CDR3 spans 13 amino acids. CDR1 is SGHTA, CDR2 FQGNSA, per germline. The CDR3: CASSSGWGYGYTF. CDR3 sequence (DNA): TGTGCCAGCAGCTCAGGGTGGGGCTATGGCTACACCTTC.

The chain recombines TRBV27 with TRBJ1-1; 7 positions match TRBD1. CDR1 and CDR2 from the germline V gene are MNHEY and SMNVEV (reference sequence). V was pared by 6 bases and J by 4 bases, with 11 bases of the junction left unmatched. This CDR3 is built from 15 residues. CDR3 protein: CASSSTGLVTTEAFF. CDR3 nucleotides: TGTGCCAGCAGCTCGACAGGGCTCGTTACCACTGAAGCTTTCTTT.

The rearrangement uses TRBV9 and TRBJ1-1; TRBD1 agrees at 9 bases. The ends lost 4 bases at V and 5 bases at J; junction bases unmatched: 6. The CDR3 covers 14 residues. Germline V lookup: CDR1 SGDLS, CDR2 YYNGEE. CDR3 amino acids: CASSHPDRGTEAFF. The CDR3 nucleotides read TGTGCCAGCAGCCACCCCGACAGGGGGACTGAAGCTTTCTTT.

This chain uses TRBV5-1 with TRBJ2-7; 7 positions match TRBD1. Germline V gene data show CDR1 as SGHRS and CDR2 as YFSETQ. The V and J ends lost 5 bases and 0 bases, in that order; junction bases with no gene match: 8. This CDR3 contains 15 residues. CDR3 coding DNA: TGCGCCAGCAGGGATTGGACAGGAAGCTCCTACGAGCAGTACTTC. Amino acid sequence: CASRDWTGSSYEQYF. Together with reference TRBV5-1 and TRBJ2-7, the CDR3 gives the full variable domain: KAGVTQTPRYLIKTRGQQVTLSCSPISGHRSVSWYQQTPGQGLQFLFEYFSETQRNKGNFPGRFSGRQFSNSRSEMNVSTLELGDSALYLCASRDWTGSSYEQYFGPGTRLTVT.

The chain couples TRBV28 to TRBJ2-1; TRBD2 is a possible D gene (6 bases). Germline CDR1 is MDHEN and CDR2 is SYDVKM. V lost 6 bases, J lost 3 bases, and 18 bases lay in between. This CDR3 has 16 residues. DNA of the CDR3: TGTGCCAGCAGACAATCCCCCGGGAGCGTCTACAATGAGCAGTTCTTC. Translating it yields CASRQSPGSVYNEQFF.

The chain combines TRBV27 with TRBJ2-7; the match to TRBD1 covers 11 bases. The CDR3 totals 16 residues. Germline CDR1 is MNHEY and CDR2 is SMNVEV (reference sequence). The trim removed 7 bases at V and 3 bases at J, leaving 11 bases unmatched. The CDR3 DNA follows: TGTGCCAGCAAACTTGGGGGGACAGGGGGTAACTACGAGCAGTACTTC. Translating it yields CASKLGGTGGNYEQYF.

This rearrangement joins TRBV27 to TRBJ1-5; 7 nucleotides agree with TRBD1. The CDR3 has 16 amino acids. V lost 5 bases and J lost 2; bases outside the gene matches: 9. Germline values: CDR1 MNHEY, CDR2 SMNVEV (reference sequence). In DNA, the CDR3 is TGTGCCAGCAGTCGATTTCGGACAGGAGGCAATCAGCCCCAGCATTTT. Amino acids: CASSRFRTGGNQPQHF.

The chain links TRBV13 to TRBJ2-1; possible D gene TRBD1, 6 bases. The CDR3 contains 14 residues. Per germline, CDR1 PRHDT and CDR2 FYEKMQ (reference sequence). V dropped 0 bases and J dropped 3 bases, with 6 bases sitting between them. The CDR3 region has the DNA TGTGCCAGCAGCTTAGGGGACAGCTACAATGAGCAGTTCTTC. Encoded protein: CASSLGDSYNEQFF.

V is TRBV27 and J is TRBJ2-1; 11 bases fit TRBD1. The CDR3 length is 15 residues. CDR1 and CDR2 from the germline V gene are MNHEY and SMNVEV (reference sequence). V lost 3 bases to trimming and J lost 6 bases; unmatched junction nucleotides: 4. DNA for the CDR3: TGTGCCAGCAGTTTTCGGACAGGGGGCCGCAATGAGCAGTTCTTC. It yields the protein CASSFRTGGRNEQFF.

The J gene is TRBJ2-1, the V gene TRBV5-1; 10 bases align to TRBD1. The CDR3 runs 16 residues. Trimming took 8 bases from V and 6 from J; bases not matched to a gene: 14. Germline-derived CDR1 and CDR2 are SGHRS and YFSETQ. The DNA for the CDR3 is TGCGCCAGTCGTCCCGGGACAGGGGACCATCTCAATGAGCAGTTCTTC. It is translated as CASRPGTGDHLNEQFF.

The chain recombines TRBV7-8 with TRBJ2-3, with 10 nucleotides matching TRBD2. The CDR3 has 17 amino acids. Germline V CDR1 and CDR2: SGHVS, FQNEAQ. Trimming cost V 1 base and J 1 base; bases outside gene matches: 5. CDR3 bases: TGTGCCAGCAGCTTAGTAGGGCTAGCGGGGGGCACAGATACGCAGTATTTT. As protein: CASSLVGLAGGTDTQYF. Combining the CDR3 with reference TRBV7-8 and TRBJ2-3 gives the whole variable domain GAGVSQSPRYKVAKRGQDVALRCDPISGHVSLFWYQQALGQGPEFLTYFQNEAQLDKSGLPSDRFFAERPEGSVSTLKIQRTQQEDSAVYLCASSLVGLAGGTDTQYFGPGTRLTVL.

This sequence joins TRBV24-1 and TRBJ2-7; D is perhaps TRBD1 (6 bases). Per germline, CDR1 KGHDR and CDR2 SFDVKD. CDR3 size: 15 residues. Trimming shortened V by 0 bases and J by 6 bases, and 14 bases separated the two germline ends. The CDR3 DNA is TGTGCCACCAGTGATTTGCAAGGGGGAACTTTCGAGCAGTACTTC. Residues: CATSDLQGGTFEQYF.

The rearrangement links TRBV9 to TRBJ1-6, with 9 bases lining up with TRBD1. J lost 7 bases, V lost 3 bases, and 11 bases had no gene match. Germline V gives CDR1 SGDLS, CDR2 YYNGEE. The CDR3 covers 17 residues. Here the CDR3 DNA reads TGTGCCAGCAGCGAGAGACAGGGGGAGTTGATGAATTCACCCCTCCACTTT. Protein sequence: CASSERQGELMNSPLHF.